This is a list of T cell receptor beta chains from one sample in a study of shared clonotypes between healthy human individuals. Libraries were prepared by immunoSEQ multiplex PCR; TCRdb keeps only in-frame clonotypes and omits some of them. The table has about 190,000 clones, approximately 62% seen once. Sequenced input: memory CD4+ T cells sorted from blood. All receptors derive from a man aged 25-45 years in good health. CDR3s include the opening cysteine and the closing phenylalanine or tryptophan. A D gene is named only where the DNA matches it firmly. Clone size, where shown, is once, few, many, or a class for clones that have expanded.

TRBD2	TRBV15	few	TRBJ2-5	CATSDPLEREGRETQYF	TGTGCCACCAGCGACCCCTTGGAGCGGGAGGGCCGAGAGACCCAGTACTTC
.	TRBV7-9	.	TRBJ1-1	CASSSGAKAFF	TGTGCCAGCAGCTCCGGTGCAAAAGCTTTCTTT
TRBD2	TRBV7-8	.	TRBJ2-1	CASSPIRRLAGGHNEQFF	TGTGCCAGCAGCCCCATCCGACGGCTAGCGGGAGGGCATAATGAGCAGTTCTTC
.	TRBV5-1	.	TRBJ2-7	CASSSIPGNYEQYF	TGCGCCAGCAGCTCTATTCCAGGGAACTACGAGCAGTACTTC
.	TRBV25-1	.	TRBJ2-1	CASSESGPRPYNEQFF	TGTGCCAGCAGTGAATCTGGCCCCCGGCCTTACAATGAGCAGTTCTTC
.	TRBV18	few	TRBJ2-3	CASSPPLGGTDTQYF	TGTGCCAGCTCACCACCGTTAGGCGGCACAGATACGCAGTATTTT
.	TRBV6-1	few	TRBJ1-2	CASTGTRGFDGYTF	TGTGCCAGCACTGGGACAAGAGGTTTCGATGGCTACACCTTC
.	TRBV11-2	.	TRBJ2-2	CASSFNTGELFF	TGTGCCAGCAGCTTCAACACCGGGGAGCTGTTTTTT
.	TRBV6-6	.	TRBJ2-3	CASRSRDTQYF	TGTGCCAGCAGGTCACGAGATACGCAGTATTTT
.	TRBV6-1	.	TRBJ1-5	CASWSTGLGPQHF	TGTGCCAGTTGGTCCACCGGGTTGGGGCCCCAGCATTTT
.	TRBV28	.	TRBJ2-1	CASSYEGGSSYNEQFF	TGTGCCAGCAGTTACGAGGGGGGGTCCTCCTACAATGAGCAGTTCTTC
.	TRBV12-5	.	TRBJ2-2	CASGLSGSNTGELFF	TGTGCTAGTGGTTTAAGCGGGTCGAACACCGGGGAGCTGTTTTTT
.	TRBV2	.	TRBJ2-5	CASSSGRETQYF	TGTGCCAGCAGTAGTGGGAGGGAGACCCAGTACTTC
.	TRBV28	few	TRBJ1-2	CASSLYRVPGYTF	TGTGCCAGCAGTTTGTACAGGGTTCCTGGCTACACCTTC
.	TRBV7-2	few	TRBJ2-1	CASSLRPYNEQFF	TGTGCCAGCAGCTTAAGACCCTACAATGAGCAGTTCTTC
TRBD2	TRBV4-2	many	TRBJ2-3	CASSQEGQRGYTDTQYF	TGTGCCAGCAGCCAAGAAGGCCAGCGGGGGTACACAGATACGCAGTATTTT
.	TRBV9	.	TRBJ2-2	CASSPQPQLGTGELFF	TGTGCCAGCAGCCCGCAGCCCCAACTGGGGACCGGGGAGCTGTTTTTT
.	TRBV6-1	.	TRBJ2-7	CASSEVAIGEQYF	TGTGCCAGCAGTGAAGTGGCAATCGGCGAGCAGTACTTC
.	TRBV5-5	.	TRBJ2-3	CAIQGSTDTQYF	TGTGCCATTCAGGGTTCCACAGATACGCAGTATTTT
.	TRBV28	few	TRBJ2-7	CASSLTSSEQYF	TGTGCCAGCAGTCTTACCTCGTCCGAGCAGTACTTC
.	TRBV5-1	.	TRBJ1-4	CASSLAGGGDEKLFF	TGCGCCAGCAGCTTGGCTGGGGGAGGAGATGAAAAACTGTTTTTT
.	TRBV27	.	TRBJ2-1	CASSLRRNNEQFF	TGTGCCAGCAGTTTGCGACGGAACAATGAGCAGTTCTTC
.	TRBV5-1	few	TRBJ2-3	CASSGPGRRTDTQYF	TGCGCCAGCAGCGGGCCAGGGAGGAGGACAGATACGCAGTATTTT
.	TRBV4-2	few	TRBJ2-3	CASSQDLDTQYF	TGTGCCAGCAGCCAAGATCTCGATACGCAGTATTTT
.	TRBV4-2	few	TRBJ2-3	CASSQDVTSTDTQYF	TGTGCCAGCAGCCAAGATGTGACTAGCACAGATACGCAGTATTTT
.	TRBV7-3	.	TRBJ2-2	CASSPTGPNTGELFF	TGTGCCAGCAGCCCTACAGGGCCGAACACCGGGGAGCTGTTTTTT
TRBD2	TRBV7-2	.	TRBJ2-7	CASSLLGPSGSMYEQYF	TGTGCCAGCAGCCTGTTGGGACCAAGCGGGAGTATGTACGAGCAGTACTTC
.	TRBV28	few	TRBJ2-3	CASSPSFGPFGGSTDTQYF	TGTGCCAGCAGCCCCTCGTTTGGTCCGTTTGGCGGGAGCACAGATACGCAGTATTTT
.	TRBV12-5	few	TRBJ1-1	CASGLEVNTEAFF	TGTGCTAGTGGTTTGGAGGTGAACACTGAAGCTTTCTTT
.	TRBV28	once	TRBJ1-3	CASSPAHTIYF	TGTGCCAGCAGCCCCGCCCACACCATATATTTT
.	TRBV28	.	TRBJ2-5	CASIKRGGPETQYF	TGTGCCAGCATTAAAAGGGGGGGGCCAGAGACCCAGTACTTC
.	TRBV5-5	.	TRBJ2-1	CASSFPGQSYNEQFF	TGTGCCAGCAGCTTTCCCGGACAGTCCTACAATGAGCAGTTCTTC
.	TRBV5-1	once	TRBJ2-3	CASSLVGATDTQYF	TGCGCCAGCAGCTTGGTGGGGGCCACAGATACGCAGTATTTT
.	TRBV5-4	once	TRBJ2-6	CASSSGGGSSSGANVLTF	TGTGCCAGCAGCTCGGGTGGAGGCTCAAGCTCTGGGGCCAACGTCCTGACTTTC
.	TRBV11-2	few	TRBJ2-7	CASSLVGPKNTYEQYF	TGTGCCAGCAGCTTAGTAGGTCCTAAGAACACCTACGAGCAGTACTTC
TRBD1	TRBV14	few	TRBJ1-1	CASSQLGTANTEAFF	TGTGCCAGCAGCCAATTAGGGACAGCGAACACTGAAGCTTTCTTT
TRBD1	TRBV6-6	.	TRBJ2-7	CASSRTGIHEQYF	TGTGCCAGCAGTCGGACAGGGATCCACGAGCAGTACTTC
.	TRBV4-2	.	TRBJ2-7	CASSLLGAGASAYEQYF	TGTGCCAGCAGCCTCCTGGGGGCGGGAGCCTCTGCCTACGAGCAGTACTTC
.	TRBV18	.	TRBJ1-1	CASSKVGGGSEAFF	TGTGCCAGCTCAAAAGTGGGGGGGGGAAGCGAAGCTTTCTTT
.	TRBV2	.	TRBJ1-2	CASRRNGGGHWGYTF	TGTGCCAGCAGAAGGAACGGAGGGGGGCATTGGGGCTACACCTTC
TRBD2	TRBV11-2	.	TRBJ2-1	CASSLPSATSGRGEQFF	TGTGCCAGCAGCTTACCTAGCGCGACTAGCGGGAGGGGTGAGCAGTTCTTC
TRBD2	TRBV10-3	.	TRBJ2-5	CAIRSGGAKETQYF	TGTGCCATCAGGTCGGGAGGGGCGAAAGAGACCCAGTACTTC
.	TRBV28	.	TRBJ2-7	CASRGAQPYYEQYF	TGTGCCAGCAGGGGGGCGCAGCCTTACTACGAGCAGTACTTC
.	TRBV7-2	many	TRBJ2-5	CASSFSGQETQYF	TGTGCCAGCAGCTTTTCGGGGCAAGAGACCCAGTACTTC
.	TRBV11-2	.	TRBJ2-3	CASSFGARATHTDTQYF	TGTGCCAGCAGCTTCGGAGCGAGAGCAACACACACAGATACGCAGTATTTT
.	TRBV28	.	TRBJ2-1	CASSLGYNEQFF	TGTGCCAGCAGTTTAGGTTACAATGAGCAGTTCTTC
.	TRBV5-1	.	TRBJ2-2	CASSLGLVGELFF	TGCGCCAGCAGCTTGGGGTTGGTCGGGGAGCTGTTTTTT
TRBD2	TRBV5-1	few	TRBJ2-5	CASSFLATTTSGREETQYF	TGCGCCAGCAGCTTCCTGGCTACTACTACTAGCGGGAGGGAAGAGACCCAGTACTTC
.	TRBV5-1	.	TRBJ2-1	CASSLGGMSSYNEQFF	TGCGCCAGCAGCTTGGGTGGGATGAGCTCCTACAATGAGCAGTTCTTC
TRBD1	TRBV25-1	few	TRBJ2-7	CATTGGLYEQYF	TGTGCCACGACAGGGGGCCTATACGAGCAGTACTTC
TRBD2	TRBV10-2	.	TRBJ2-1	CASSETASGGNEQFF	TGCGCCAGCAGTGAGACGGCTAGCGGAGGCAATGAGCAGTTCTTC
TRBD1	TRBV5-4	.	TRBJ1-1	CASRDGTELNTEAFF	TGTGCCAGCAGGGATGGGACAGAACTAAACACTGAAGCTTTCTTT
TRBD1	TRBV19	.	TRBJ1-5	CASTRTGLNQPQHF	TGTGCCAGTACCCGGACAGGACTAAATCAGCCCCAGCATTTT
.	TRBV5-1	few	TRBJ2-5	CASSLASEETQYF	TGCGCCAGCAGCTTGGCCTCGGAAGAGACCCAGTACTTC